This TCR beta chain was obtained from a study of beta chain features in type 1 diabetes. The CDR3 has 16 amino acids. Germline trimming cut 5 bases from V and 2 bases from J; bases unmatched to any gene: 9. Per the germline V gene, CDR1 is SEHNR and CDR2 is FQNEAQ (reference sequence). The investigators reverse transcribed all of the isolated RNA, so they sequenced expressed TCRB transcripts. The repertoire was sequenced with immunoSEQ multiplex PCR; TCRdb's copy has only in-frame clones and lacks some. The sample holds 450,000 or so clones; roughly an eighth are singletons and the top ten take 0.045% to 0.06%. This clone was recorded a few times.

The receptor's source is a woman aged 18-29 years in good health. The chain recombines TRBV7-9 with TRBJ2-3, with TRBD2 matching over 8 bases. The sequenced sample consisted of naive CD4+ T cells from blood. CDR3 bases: TGTGCCAGCAGCCGAGCGGTAGCGGGGAACACAGATACGCAGTATTTT. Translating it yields CASSRAVAGNTDTQYF. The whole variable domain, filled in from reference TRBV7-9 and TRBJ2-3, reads DTGVSQNPRHKITKRGQNVTFRCDPISEHNRLYWYRQTLGQGPEFLTYFQNEAQLEKSRLLSDRFSAERPKGSFSTLEIQRTEQGDSAMYLCASSRAVAGNTDTQYFGPGTRLTVL.